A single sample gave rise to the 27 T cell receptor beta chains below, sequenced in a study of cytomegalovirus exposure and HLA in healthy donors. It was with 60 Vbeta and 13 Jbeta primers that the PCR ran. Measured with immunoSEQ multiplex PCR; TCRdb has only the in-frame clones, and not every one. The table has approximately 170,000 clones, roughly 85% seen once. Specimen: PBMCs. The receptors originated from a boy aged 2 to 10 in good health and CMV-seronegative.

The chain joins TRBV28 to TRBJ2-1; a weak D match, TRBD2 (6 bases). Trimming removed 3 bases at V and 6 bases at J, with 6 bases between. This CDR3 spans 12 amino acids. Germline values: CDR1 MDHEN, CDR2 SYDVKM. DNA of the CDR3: TGTGCCAGCAGTTTGGGAGGCAATGAGCAGTTCTTC. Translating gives CASSLGGNEQFF.

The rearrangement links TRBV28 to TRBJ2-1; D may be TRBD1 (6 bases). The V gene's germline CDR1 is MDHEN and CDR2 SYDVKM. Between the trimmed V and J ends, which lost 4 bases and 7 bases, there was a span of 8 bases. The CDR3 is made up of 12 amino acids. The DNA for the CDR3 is TGTGCCAGCAGTTCTCAGGGGAATGAGCAGTTCTTC. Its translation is CASSSQGNEQFF.

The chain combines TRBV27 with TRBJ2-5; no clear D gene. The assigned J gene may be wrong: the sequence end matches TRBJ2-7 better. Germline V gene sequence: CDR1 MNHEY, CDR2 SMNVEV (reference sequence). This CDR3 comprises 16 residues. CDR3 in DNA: TGTGCCAGCAGTTTATCGATCGAGCAATCTCCATACGAGCAGTACTTC. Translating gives CASSLSIEQSPYEQYF.

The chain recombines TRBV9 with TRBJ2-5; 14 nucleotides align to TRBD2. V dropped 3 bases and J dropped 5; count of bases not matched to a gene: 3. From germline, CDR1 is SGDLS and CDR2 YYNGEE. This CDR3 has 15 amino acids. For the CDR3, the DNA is TGTGCCAGCAGCGGCGGGACTAGCGGGAGTGAGACCCAGTACTTC. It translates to CASSGGTSGSETQYF. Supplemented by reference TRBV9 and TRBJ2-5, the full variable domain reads DSGVTQTPKHLITATGQRVTLRCSPRSGDLSVYWYQQSLDQGLQFLIQYYNGEERAKGNILERFSAQQFPDLHSELNLSSLELGDSALYFCASSGGTSGSETQYFGPGTRLLVL.

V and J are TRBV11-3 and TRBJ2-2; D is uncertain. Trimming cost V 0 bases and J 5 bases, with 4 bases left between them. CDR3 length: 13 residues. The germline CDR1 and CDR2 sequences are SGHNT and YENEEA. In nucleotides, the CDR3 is TGTGCCAGCAGCTTAGATAGAACCGGGGAGCTGTTTTTT. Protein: CASSLDRTGELFF.

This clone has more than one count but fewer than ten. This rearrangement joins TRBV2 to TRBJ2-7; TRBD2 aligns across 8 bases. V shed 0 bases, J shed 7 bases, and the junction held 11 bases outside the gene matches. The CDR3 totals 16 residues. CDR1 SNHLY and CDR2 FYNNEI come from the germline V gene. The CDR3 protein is CASSEAWGLAGKEQYV. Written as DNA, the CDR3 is TGTGCCAGCAGTGAAGCGTGGGGGCTAGCGGGTAAAGAGCAGTACGTC.

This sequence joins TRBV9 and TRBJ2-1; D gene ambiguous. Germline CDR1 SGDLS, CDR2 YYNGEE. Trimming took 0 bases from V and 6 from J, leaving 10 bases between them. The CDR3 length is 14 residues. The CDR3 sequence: CASSVGPTINEQFF. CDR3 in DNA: TGTGCCAGCAGCGTAGGTCCTACTATCAATGAGCAGTTCTTC.

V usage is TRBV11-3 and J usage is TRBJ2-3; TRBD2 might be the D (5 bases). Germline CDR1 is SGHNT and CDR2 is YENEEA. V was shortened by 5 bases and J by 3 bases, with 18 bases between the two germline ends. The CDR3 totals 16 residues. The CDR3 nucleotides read TGTGCCAGCAGCCGCGGGTTGAGGGATGTGACAGATACGCAGTATTTT. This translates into CASSRGLRDVTDTQYF.

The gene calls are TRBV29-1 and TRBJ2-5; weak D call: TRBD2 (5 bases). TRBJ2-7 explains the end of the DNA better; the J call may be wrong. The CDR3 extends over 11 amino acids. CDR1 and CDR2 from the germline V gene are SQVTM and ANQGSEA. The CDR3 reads CSVREGSEQYF. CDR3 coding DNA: TGCAGCGTAAGGGAAGGGAGCGAGCAGTACTTC.

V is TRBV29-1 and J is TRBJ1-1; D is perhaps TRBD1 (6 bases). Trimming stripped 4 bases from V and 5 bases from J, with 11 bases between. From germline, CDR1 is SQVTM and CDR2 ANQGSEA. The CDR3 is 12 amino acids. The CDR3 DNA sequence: TGCAGCGTTGGGCAGGGGTGGACTGAAGCTTTCTTT. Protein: CSVGQGWTEAFF.

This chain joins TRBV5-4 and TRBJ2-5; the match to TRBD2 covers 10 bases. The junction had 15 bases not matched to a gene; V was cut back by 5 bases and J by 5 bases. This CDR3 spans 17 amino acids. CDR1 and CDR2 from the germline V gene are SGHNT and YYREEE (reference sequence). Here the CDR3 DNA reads TGTGCCAGCAGATCAATAGGACTAGCGGACCCCCCCGAGACCCAGTACTTC. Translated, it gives CASRSIGLADPPETQYF.

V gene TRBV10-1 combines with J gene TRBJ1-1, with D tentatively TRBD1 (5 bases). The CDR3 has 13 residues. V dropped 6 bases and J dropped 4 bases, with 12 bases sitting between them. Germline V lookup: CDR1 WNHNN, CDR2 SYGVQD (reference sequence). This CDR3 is CASRPGLSTEAFF. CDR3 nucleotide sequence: TGCGCCAGCAGGCCGGGACTATCCACTGAAGCTTTCTTT.

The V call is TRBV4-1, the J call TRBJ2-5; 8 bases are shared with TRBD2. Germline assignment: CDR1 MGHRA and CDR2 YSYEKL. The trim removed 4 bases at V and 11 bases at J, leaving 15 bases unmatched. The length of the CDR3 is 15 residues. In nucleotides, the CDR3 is TGCGCCAGCAGCCCCGTAGCGGGAAGCGTTTTAGGGCAGTACTTC. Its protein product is CASSPVAGSVLGQYF.

CDR3 sequence: CASTSGPASTGELFF. CDR3 nucleotide sequence: TGTGCCAGCACAAGTGGGCCAGCCTCCACCGGGGAGCTGTTTTTT. This chain connects TRBV2 to TRBJ2-2; D gene ambiguous. V was cut by 7 bases and J by 4 bases, with 16 bases left in between. Per germline, CDR1 SNHLY and CDR2 FYNNEI. The CDR3 spans 15 residues.

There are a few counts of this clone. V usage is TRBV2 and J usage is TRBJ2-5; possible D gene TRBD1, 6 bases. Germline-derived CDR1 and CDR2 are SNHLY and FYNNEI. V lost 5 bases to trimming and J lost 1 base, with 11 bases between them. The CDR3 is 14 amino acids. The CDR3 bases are TGTGCCAGCAGTCACAGGGAGACCCAAGAGACCCAGTACTTC. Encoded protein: CASSHRETQETQYF.

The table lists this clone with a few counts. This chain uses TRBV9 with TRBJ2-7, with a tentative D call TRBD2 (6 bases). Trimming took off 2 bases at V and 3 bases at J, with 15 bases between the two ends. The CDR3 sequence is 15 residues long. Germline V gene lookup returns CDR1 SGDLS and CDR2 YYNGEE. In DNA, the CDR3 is TGTGCCAGCAGCGTTGAAGCGGGCGGGGTCTACGAGCAGTACTTC. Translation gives CASSVEAGGVYEQYF.

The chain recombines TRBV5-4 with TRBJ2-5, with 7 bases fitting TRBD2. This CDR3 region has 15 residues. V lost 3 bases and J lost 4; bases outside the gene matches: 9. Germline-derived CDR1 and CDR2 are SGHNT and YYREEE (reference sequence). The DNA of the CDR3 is TGTGCCAGCAGCTCCCGACTAGCTCCCCCAGAGACCCAGTACTTC. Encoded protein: CASSSRLAPPETQYF.

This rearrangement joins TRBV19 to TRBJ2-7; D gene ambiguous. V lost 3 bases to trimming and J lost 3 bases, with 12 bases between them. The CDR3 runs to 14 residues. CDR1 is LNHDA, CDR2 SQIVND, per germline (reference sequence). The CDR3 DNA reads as TGTGCCAGTAGTATTTCCCCAGGCCTCTACGAGCAGTACTTC. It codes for CASSISPGLYEQYF.

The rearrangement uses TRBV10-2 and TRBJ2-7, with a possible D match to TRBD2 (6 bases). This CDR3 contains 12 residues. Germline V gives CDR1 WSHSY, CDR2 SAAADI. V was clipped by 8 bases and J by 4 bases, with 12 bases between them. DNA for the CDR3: TGCGCCAGCTGGGAGGTAGAGTACGAGCAGTACTTC. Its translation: CASWEVEYEQYF.

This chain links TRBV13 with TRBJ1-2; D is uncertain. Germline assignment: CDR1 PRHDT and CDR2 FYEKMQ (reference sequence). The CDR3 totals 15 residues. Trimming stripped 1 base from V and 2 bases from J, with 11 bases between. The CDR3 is CASSLAWAGNYGYTF. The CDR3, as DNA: TGTGCCAGCAGCTTAGCCTGGGCGGGGAACTATGGCTACACCTTC.

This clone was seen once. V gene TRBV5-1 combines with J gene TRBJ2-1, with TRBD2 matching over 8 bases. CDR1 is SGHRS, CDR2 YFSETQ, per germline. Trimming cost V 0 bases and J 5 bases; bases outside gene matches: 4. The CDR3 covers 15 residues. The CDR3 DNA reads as TGCGCCAGCAGCTTGGGACTAGCGCGCAACAATGAGCAGTTCTTC. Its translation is CASSLGLARNNEQFF.

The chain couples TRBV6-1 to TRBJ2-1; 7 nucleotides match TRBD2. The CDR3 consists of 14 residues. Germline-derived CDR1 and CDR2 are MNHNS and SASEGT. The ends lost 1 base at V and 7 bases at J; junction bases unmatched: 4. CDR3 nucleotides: TGTGCCAGCAGTGAAGGGTGGGAGGGGAATGAGCAGTTCTTC. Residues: CASSEGWEGNEQFF.

CDR3 sequence reads: CASSPDGPGRAGANVLTF. The CDR3 nucleotides are TGCGCCAGCAGCCCCGACGGTCCCGGGAGGGCTGGGGCCAACGTCCTGACTTTC. The chain links TRBV5-1 to TRBJ2-6; 8 positions match TRBD2. Germline V CDR1 and CDR2: SGHRS, YFSETQ. V trimming: 4 bases; J trimming: 2 bases; junction bases outside the gene matches: 11. The length of the CDR3 is 18 residues.

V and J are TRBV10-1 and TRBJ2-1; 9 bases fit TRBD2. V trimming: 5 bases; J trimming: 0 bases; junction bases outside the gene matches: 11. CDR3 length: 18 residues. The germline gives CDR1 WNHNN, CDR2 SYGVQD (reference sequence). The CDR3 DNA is TGCGCCAGCAGTTCTGGACTAGCGTGGGGGAGCTCCTACAATGAGCAGTTCTTC. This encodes CASSSGLAWGSSYNEQFF.

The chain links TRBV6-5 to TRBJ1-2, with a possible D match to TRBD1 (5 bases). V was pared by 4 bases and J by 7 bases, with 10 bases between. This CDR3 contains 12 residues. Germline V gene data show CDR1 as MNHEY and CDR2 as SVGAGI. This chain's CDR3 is CASSSTGCGYTF. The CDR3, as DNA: TGTGCCAGCAGTTCCACAGGTTGTGGCTACACCTTC.

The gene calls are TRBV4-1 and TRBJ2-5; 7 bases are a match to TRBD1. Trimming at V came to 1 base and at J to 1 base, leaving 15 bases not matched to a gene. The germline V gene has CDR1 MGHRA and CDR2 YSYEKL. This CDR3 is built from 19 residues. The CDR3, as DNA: TGCGCCAGCAGCCAAGTACGGCAGGGGGATTATCGGGTCCAAGAGACCCAGTACTTC. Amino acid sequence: CASSQVRQGDYRVQETQYF.

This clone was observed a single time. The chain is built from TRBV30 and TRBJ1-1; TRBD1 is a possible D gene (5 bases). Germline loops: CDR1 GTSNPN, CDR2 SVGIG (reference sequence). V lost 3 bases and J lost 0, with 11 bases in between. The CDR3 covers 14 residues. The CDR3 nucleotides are TGTGCCTGGAGCTCAGACAGAGTGAACACTGAAGCTTTCTTT. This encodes CAWSSDRVNTEAFF.